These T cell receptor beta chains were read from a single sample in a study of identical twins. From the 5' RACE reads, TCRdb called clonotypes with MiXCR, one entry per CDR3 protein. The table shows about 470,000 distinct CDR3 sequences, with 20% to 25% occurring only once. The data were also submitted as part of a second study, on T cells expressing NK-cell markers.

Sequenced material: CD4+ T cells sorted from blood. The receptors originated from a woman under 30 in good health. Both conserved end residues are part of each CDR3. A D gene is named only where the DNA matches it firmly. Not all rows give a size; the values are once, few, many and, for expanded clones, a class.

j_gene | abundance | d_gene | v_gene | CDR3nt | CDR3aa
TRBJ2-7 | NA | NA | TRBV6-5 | TGTGCCAGCAGTCGAGGAGCGGGCGAGCAGTACTTC | CASSRGAGEQYF
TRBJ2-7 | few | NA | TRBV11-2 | TGTGCCAGCAGCACCCGAGGGTCCTACGAGCAGTACTTC | CASSTRGSYEQYF
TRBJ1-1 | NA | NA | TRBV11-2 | TGTGCCAGCAGCTTAGAGTTCATGAACACTGAAGCTTTCTTT | CASSLEFMNTEAFF
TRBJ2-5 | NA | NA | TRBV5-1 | TGCGCCAGCAGTTTTGATAGCAGTTGGTACTTC | CASSFDSSWYF
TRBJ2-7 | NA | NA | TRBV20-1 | TGCAGTGCTAGAGCCCCCCGTGGAGCCTACGAGCAGTACTTC | CSARAPRGAYEQYF
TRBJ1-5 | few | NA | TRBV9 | TGTGCCAGCAGCGTAGAGGCGGAGAATCAGCCCCAGCATTTT | CASSVEAENQPQHF
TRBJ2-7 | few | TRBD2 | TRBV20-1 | TGCAGTGCTCGCCCGGAGAGCGGGGGGGCGTACGAGCAGTACTTC | CSARPESGGAYEQYF
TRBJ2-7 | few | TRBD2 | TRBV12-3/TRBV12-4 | TGTGCCAGCAGTCCCCAGGGACTAGCGGGAGTAACCGAGCAGTACTTC | CASSPQGLAGVTEQYF
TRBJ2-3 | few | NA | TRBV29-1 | TGCAGCGTCGCCCCACAGGGCTCAGATACGCAGTATTTT | CSVAPQGSDTQYF
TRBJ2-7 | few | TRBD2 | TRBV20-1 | TGCAGTGCTGAGCGGGATCTCTACGAGCAGTACTTC | CSAERDLYEQYF
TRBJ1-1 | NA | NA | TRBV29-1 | TGCAGCGTTGTGAGTCTGACTGAAGCTTTCTTT | CSVVSLTEAFF
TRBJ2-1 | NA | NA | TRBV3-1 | TGTGCCAGCAGCCCGCAGCGCCGTGTCTCCTACAATGAGCAGTTCTTC | CASSPQRRVSYNEQFF
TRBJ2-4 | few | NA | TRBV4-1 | TGCGCCAGTAAGGGGAATAAAGGGGCCAAAAACATTCAGTACTTC | CASKGNKGAKNIQYF
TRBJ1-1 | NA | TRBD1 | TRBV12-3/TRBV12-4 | TGTGCCAGCAGACTACAGGGGGCAAACACTGAAGCTTTCTTT | CASRLQGANTEAFF
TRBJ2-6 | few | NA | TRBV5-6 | TGTGCCAGCAGCCTGAGTGGAGGGGGCTCTGGGGCCAACGTCCTGACTTTC | CASSLSGGGSGANVLTF
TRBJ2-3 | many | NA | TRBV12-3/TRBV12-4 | TGTGCCAGCAGCTTTGGAGGGTCCACAGATACGCAGTATTTT | CASSFGGSTDTQYF
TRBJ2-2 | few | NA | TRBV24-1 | TGTGCCACCAGTTCAGACGGGGCCAACACCGGGGAGCTGTTTTTT | CATSSDGANTGELFF
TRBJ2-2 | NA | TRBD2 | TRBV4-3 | TGCGCCAGCAGCCAAGATTATCTAGCGGGCCTCACCGGGGAGCTGTTTTTT | CASSQDYLAGLTGELFF
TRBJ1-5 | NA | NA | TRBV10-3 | TGTGCCATCAGTGAGGGGCGTATCAACGAGGGGCCCCAGCATTTT | CAISEGRINEGPQHF
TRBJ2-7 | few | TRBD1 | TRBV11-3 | TGTGCCAGCAGACCGGACAGGGGCGAGCAGTACTTC | CASRPDRGEQYF
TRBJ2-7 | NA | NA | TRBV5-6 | TGTGCCAGCAGCCGCGTCTCCTACGAGCAGTACTTC | CASSRVSYEQYF
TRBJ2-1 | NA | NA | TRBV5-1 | TGCGCCAGCAGCTTGATGACAGCCAACAATGAGCAGTTCTTC | CASSLMTANNEQFF
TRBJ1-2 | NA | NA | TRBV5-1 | TGCGCCAGCGATGGGATCCCGACATATGGCTACACCTTC | CASDGIPTYGYTF
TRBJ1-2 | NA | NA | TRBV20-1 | TGCAGTGGTTTAATTGGGACAACTGGCTACACCTTC | CSGLIGTTGYTF
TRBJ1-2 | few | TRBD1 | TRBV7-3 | TGTGCCAGCAGCCCATCCGGACAGGGTCATGGCTACACCTTC | CASSPSGQGHGYTF
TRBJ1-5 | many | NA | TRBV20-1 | TGCAGTGCCCAAGAGGCAGGGCCAAATCAGCCCCAGCATTTT | CSAQEAGPNQPQHF
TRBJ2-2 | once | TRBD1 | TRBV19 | TGTGCCAGTAGAAAACAGGGGGCAGCGAGGACCGGGGAGCTGTTTTTT | CASRKQGAARTGELFF
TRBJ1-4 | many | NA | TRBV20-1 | TGCAGTGCTAGAGTGGGGGCAAGCGAAAAACTGTTTTTT | CSARVGASEKLFF
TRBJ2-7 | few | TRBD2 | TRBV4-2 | TGTGCCAGCAGCCAAGGTACTAGCGGGAGTGGTTACGAGCAGTACTTC | CASSQGTSGSGYEQYF
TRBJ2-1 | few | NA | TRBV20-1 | TGCAGTGCCCTACTGCAGGGAAGCACCTACAATGAGCAGTTCTTC | CSALLQGSTYNEQFF
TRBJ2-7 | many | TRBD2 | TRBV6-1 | TGTGCCAGCGCAAATAGTTCCCCCTTGAGCGGGGGTTTGTACGAGCAGTACTTC | CASANSSPLSGGLYEQYF
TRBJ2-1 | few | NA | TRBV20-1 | TGCAGTGCTAGAGTTCCCCCCGAGGCTGAGCAGTTCTTC | CSARVPPEAEQFF
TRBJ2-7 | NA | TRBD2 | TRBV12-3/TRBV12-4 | TGTGCCAGCAGTTTCGGGTCTAGCGGGAAAAACGAGCAGTACTTC | CASSFGSSGKNEQYF
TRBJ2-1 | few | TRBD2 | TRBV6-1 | TGTGCCAGCAGGCCACGGGAGGAGCGGGAGGAAGCCTACAATGAGCAGTTCTTC | CASRPREEREEAYNEQFF
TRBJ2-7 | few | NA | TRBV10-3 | TGTGCCATCAGTGTCACAAGGGCCTCAACCTACGAGCAGTACTTC | CAISVTRASTYEQYF
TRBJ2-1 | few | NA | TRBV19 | TGTGCCAGTAGTATTCCCTTCATAGCGCCCGGCCACAATGAGCAGTTCTTC | CASSIPFIAPGHNEQFF